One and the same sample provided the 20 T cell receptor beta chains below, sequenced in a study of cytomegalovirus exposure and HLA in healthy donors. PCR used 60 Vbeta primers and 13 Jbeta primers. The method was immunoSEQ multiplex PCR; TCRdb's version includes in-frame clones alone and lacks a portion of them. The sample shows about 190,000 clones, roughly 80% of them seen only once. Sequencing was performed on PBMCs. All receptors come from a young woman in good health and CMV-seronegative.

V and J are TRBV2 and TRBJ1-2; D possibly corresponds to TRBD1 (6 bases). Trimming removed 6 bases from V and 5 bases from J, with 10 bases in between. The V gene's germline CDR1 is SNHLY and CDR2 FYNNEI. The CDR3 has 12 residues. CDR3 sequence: CASSRQGYGYTF. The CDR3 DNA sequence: TGTGCCAGCAGCCGGCAGGGGTATGGCTACACCTTC.

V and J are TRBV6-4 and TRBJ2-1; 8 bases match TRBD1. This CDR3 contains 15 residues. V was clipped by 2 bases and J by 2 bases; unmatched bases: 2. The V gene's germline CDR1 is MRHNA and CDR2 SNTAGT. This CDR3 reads CASSDGQGPYNEQFF. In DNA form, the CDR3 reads TGTGCCAGCAGTGACGGACAGGGCCCCTACAATGAGCAGTTCTTC.

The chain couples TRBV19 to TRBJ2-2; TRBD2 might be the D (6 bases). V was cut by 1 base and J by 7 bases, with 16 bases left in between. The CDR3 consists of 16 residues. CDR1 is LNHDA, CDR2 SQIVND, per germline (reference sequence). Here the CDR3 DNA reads TGTGCCAGTAGTATAGTGGGGGGATCAATTGACGGGGAGCTGTTTTTT. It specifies CASSIVGGSIDGELFF.

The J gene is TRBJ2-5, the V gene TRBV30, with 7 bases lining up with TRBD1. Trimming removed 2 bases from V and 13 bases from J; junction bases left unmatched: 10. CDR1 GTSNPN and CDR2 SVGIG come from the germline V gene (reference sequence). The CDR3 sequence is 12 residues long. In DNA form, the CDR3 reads TGTGCCTGGAGTATAAACCCGACAGGGTGGTACTTC. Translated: CAWSINPTGWYF.

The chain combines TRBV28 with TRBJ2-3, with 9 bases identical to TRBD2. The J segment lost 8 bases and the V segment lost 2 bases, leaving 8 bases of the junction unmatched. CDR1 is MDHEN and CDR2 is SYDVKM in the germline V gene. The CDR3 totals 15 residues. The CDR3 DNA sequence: TGTGCCAGCAGTTTAGCGGGGGGGCCTATTGGTACGCAGTATTTT. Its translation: CASSLAGGPIGTQYF.

The CDR3 DNA follows: TGTGCCAGCAGCTTAGGGGGGGGTTCACCCCTCCACTTT. It translates to CASSLGGGSPLHF. The chain combines TRBV13 with TRBJ1-6; D possibly corresponds to TRBD1 (5 bases). This CDR3 comprises 13 residues. Trimming pared 0 bases from V and 9 bases from J, leaving 6 bases between. Germline CDR1 reads PRHDT; CDR2 reads FYEKMQ (reference sequence).

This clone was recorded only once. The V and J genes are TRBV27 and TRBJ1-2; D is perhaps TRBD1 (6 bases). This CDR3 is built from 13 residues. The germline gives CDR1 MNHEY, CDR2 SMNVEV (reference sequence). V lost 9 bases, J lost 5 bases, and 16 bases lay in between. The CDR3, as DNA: TGTGCCAGTGGGAGGGGGAATAAATATGGCTACACCTTC. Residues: CASGRGNKYGYTF.

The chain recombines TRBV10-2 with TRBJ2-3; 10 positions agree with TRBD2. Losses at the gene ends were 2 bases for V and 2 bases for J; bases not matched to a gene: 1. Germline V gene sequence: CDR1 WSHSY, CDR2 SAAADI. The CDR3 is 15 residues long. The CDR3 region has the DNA TGCGCCAGCAGTGAGAGCGGGAGGGTCACAGATACGCAGTATTTT. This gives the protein CASSESGRVTDTQYF.

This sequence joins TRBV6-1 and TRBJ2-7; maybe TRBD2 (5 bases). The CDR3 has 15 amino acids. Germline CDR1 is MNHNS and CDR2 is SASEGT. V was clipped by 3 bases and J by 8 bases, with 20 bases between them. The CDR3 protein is CASSDPGYERGKQYF. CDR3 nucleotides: TGTGCCAGCAGTGACCCGGGGTATGAGAGAGGCAAGCAGTACTTC.

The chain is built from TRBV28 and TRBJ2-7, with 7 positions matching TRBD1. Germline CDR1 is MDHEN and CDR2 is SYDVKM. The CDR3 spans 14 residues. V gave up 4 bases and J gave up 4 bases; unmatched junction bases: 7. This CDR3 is CASSWDRGAYEQYF. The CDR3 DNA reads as TGTGCCAGCAGTTGGGACAGAGGGGCTTACGAGCAGTACTTC. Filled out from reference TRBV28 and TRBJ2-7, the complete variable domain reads DVKVTQSSRYLVKRTGEKVFLECVQDMDHENMFWYRQDPGLGLRLIYFSYDVKMKEKGDIPEGYSVSREKKERFSLILESASTNQTSMYLCASSWDRGAYEQYFGPGTRLTVT.

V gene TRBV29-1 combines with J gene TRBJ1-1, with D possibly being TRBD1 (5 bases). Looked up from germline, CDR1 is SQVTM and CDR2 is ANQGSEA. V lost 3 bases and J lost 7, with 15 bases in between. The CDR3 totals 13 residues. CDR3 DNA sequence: TGCAGCGTTGATGGGGGAGGGGCGATTGAAGCTTTCTTT. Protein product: CSVDGGGAIEAFF.

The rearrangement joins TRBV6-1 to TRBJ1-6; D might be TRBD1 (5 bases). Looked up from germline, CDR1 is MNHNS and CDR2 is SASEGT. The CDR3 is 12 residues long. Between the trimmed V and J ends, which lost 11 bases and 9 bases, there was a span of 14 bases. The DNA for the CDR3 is TGTGCCGTCCGGGGGGATAGTTCACCCCTCCACTTT. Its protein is CAVRGDSSPLHF.

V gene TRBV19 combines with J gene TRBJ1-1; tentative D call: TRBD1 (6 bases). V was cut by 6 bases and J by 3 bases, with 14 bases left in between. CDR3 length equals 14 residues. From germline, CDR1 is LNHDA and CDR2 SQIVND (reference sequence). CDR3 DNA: TGTGCCAGTAGCGCTGGACAGTTTCACACTGAAGCTTTCTTT. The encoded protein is CASSAGQFHTEAFF. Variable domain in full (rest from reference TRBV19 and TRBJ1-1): DGGITQSPKYLFRKEGQNVTLSCEQNLNHDAMYWYRQDPGQGLRLIYYSQIVNDFQKGDIAEGYSVSREKKESFPLTVTSAQKNPTAFYLCASSAGQFHTEAFFGQGTRLTVV.

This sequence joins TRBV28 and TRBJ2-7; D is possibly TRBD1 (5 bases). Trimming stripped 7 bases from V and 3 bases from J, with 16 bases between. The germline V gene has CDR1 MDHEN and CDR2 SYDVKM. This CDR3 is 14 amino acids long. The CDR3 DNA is TGTGCCAGCACCCCAGGGTACGTGTACTACGAGCAGTACTTC. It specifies CASTPGYVYYEQYF.

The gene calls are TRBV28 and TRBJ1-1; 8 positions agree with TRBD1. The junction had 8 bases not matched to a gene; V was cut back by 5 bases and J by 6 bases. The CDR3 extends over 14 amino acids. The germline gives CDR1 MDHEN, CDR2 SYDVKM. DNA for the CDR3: TGTGCCAGCAGTCAGGACAGGGTAAGGGCTGAAGCTTTCTTT. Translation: CASSQDRVRAEAFF.

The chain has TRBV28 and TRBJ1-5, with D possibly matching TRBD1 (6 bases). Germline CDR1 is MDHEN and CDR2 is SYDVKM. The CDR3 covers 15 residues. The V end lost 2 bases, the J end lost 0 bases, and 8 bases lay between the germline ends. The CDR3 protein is CASSLNRASNQPQHF. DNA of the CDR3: TGTGCCAGCAGTTTAAACAGGGCTAGCAATCAGCCCCAGCATTTT.

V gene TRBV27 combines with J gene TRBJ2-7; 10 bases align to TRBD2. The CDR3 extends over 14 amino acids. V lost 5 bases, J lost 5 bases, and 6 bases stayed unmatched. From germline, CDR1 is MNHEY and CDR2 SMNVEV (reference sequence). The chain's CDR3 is CASSPLAGLNEQYF. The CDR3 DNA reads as TGTGCCAGCAGTCCACTAGCGGGACTGAACGAGCAGTACTTC.

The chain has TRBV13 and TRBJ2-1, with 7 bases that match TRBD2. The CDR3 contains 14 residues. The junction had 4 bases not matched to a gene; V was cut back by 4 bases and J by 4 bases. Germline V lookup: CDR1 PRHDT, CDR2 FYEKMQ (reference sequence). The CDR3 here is CASSWEGGYNEQFF. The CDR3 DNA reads TGTGCCAGCAGCTGGGAGGGCGGGTACAATGAGCAGTTCTTC. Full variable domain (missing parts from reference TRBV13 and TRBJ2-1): AAGVIQSPRHLIKEKRETATLKCYPIPRHDTVYWYQQGPGQDPQFLISFYEKMQSDKGSIPDRFSAQQFSDYHSELNMSSLELGDSALYFCASSWEGGYNEQFFGPGTRLTVL.

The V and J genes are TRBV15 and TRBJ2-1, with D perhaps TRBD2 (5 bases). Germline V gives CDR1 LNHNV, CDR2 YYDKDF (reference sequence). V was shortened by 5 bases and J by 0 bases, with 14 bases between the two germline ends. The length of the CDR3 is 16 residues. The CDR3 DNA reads TGTGCCACCAGCCCGACCCTTGGGAGCTCCTACAATGAGCAGTTCTTC. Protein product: CATSPTLGSSYNEQFF.

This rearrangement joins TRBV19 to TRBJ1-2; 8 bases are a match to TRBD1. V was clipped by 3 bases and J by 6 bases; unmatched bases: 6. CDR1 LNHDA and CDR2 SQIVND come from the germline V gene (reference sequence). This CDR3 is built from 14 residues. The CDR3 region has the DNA TGTGCCAGTAGTATCCGGACAGGGTGGGATGGCTACACCTTC. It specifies CASSIRTGWDGYTF.